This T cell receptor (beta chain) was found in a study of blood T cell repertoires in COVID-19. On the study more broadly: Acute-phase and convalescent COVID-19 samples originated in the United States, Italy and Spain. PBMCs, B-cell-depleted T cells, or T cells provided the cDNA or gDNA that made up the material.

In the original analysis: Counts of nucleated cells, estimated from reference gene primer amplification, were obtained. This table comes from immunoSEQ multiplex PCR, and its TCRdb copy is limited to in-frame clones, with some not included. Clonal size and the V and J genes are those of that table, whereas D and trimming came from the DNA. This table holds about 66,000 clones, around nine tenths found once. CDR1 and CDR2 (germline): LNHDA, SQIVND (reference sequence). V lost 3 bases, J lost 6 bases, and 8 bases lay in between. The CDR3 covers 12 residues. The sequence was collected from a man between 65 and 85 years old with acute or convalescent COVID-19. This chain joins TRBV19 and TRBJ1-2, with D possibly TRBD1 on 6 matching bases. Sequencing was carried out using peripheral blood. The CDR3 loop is CASSIHRDGYTF. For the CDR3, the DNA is TGTGCCAGTAGTATCCACAGGGATGGCTACACCTTC.